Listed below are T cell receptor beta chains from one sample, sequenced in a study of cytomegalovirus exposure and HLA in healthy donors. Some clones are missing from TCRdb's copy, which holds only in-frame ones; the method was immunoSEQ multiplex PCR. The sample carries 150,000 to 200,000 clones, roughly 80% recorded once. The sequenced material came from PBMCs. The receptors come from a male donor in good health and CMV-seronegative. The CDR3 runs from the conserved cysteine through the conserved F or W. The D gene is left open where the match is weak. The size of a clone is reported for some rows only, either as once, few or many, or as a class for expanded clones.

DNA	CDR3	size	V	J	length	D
TGTGCCAGCAGTAGACCCGCGTCCGGGTCGGAGACCCAGTACTTC	CASSRPASGSETQYF	.	TRBV7-9	TRBJ2-5	15	.
TGTGCCAGCAGCCAACTCGGAGGGGGCGGGGAGACCCAGTACTTC	CASSQLGGGGETQYF	.	TRBV5-4	TRBJ2-5	15	.
TGTGCCAGCAGCTTACTCCCACTGATGCAGGGGGCAGAGTATGGCTACACCTTC	CASSLLPLMQGAEYGYTF	once	TRBV7-9	TRBJ1-2	18	TRBD1
TGCGCCAGCAGGCAGGAAGTGGGACAGGGGGTCCTTTCGGGACTAGCCGTCGGCACCGGGGAGCTGTTTTTT	CASRQEVGQGVLSGLAVGTGELFF	.	TRBV5-1	TRBJ2-2	24	TRBD1
TGTGCCAGCAGCACTAGCGGGAGGACCCAAGAGACCCAGTACTTC	CASSTSGRTQETQYF	.	TRBV7-9	TRBJ2-5	15	TRBD2
TGTGCCAGCAGTTTATGGGCAGGGCAGGGTCTTTATGGCTACACCTTC	CASSLWAGQGLYGYTF	.	TRBV28	TRBJ1-2	16	.
TGTGCCAGTAGTCCTACAGGGGGCTTTGGGGCCAACGTCCTGACTTTC	CASSPTGGFGANVLTF	.	TRBV19	TRBJ2-6	16	TRBD1
TGCAGCGTCACCCAGGGGTCTGGCTACACCTTC	CSVTQGSGYTF	.	TRBV29-1	TRBJ1-2	11	.
TGTGCCAGCAGCCACGGGGTTGAGAATCAGCCCCAGCATTTT	CASSHGVENQPQHF	few	TRBV4-2	TRBJ1-5	14	.
TGTGCCAGTAGTATAAAGGGTTTTCAGGGGGCCCTAAACTACAATGAGCAGTTCTTC	CASSIKGFQGALNYNEQFF	.	TRBV19	TRBJ2-1	19	TRBD1
TGTGCCAGCAGCTTCCACACAGATACGCAGTATTTT	CASSFHTDTQYF	.	TRBV5-6	TRBJ2-3	12	.
TGTGCCATCAGTAGACTGCGGCAGAGTGGGAACACCATATATTTT	CAISRLRQSGNTIYF	.	TRBV10-3	TRBJ1-3	15	.
TGTGCCAGCAGCTCCCGGACTAGCGGAGGGGAGACCCAGTACTTC	CASSSRTSGGETQYF	.	TRBV11-3	TRBJ2-5	15	TRBD2
TGCGCCAGCAGCCAAGATTATCAGGGGAATCAGCCCCAGCATTTT	CASSQDYQGNQPQHF	.	TRBV4-3	TRBJ1-5	15	.
TGTGCCAGCAGCTACGCCGACAGGGCCTACAATGAGCAGTTCTTC	CASSYADRAYNEQFF	once	TRBV7-6	TRBJ2-1	15	TRBD1
TGTGCCAGCAGCTCGACAGTGTACCAAGAGACCCAGTACTTC	CASSSTVYQETQYF	once	TRBV7-9	TRBJ2-5	14	.
TGTGCCAGCAGAAAAGGGGCAGGGTCGAACACTGAAGCTTTCTTT	CASRKGAGSNTEAFF	.	TRBV7-8	TRBJ1-1	15	.
TGTGCCAGCAGCTTAACTAGCGGATCCTACGAGCAGTACTTC	CASSLTSGSYEQYF	.	TRBV7-2	TRBJ2-7	14	TRBD2
TGTGCCTGCCCAGGGGGGAAGGGTTTCACCGGGGAGCTGTTTTTT	CACPGGKGFTGELFF	.	TRBV30	TRBJ2-2	15	.
TGTGCCAGCAGTAGAAGGGGGTCGAATGAGCAGTTCTTC	CASSRRGSNEQFF	.	TRBV28	TRBJ2-1	13	.
TGTGCCAGCAGGATAATAGACGGGGAAGAGACCCAGTACTTC	CASRIIDGEETQYF	.	TRBV9	TRBJ2-5	14	.
TGTGCCAGCAGCTTGGGACGGGGGATCGCCTACGAGCAGTACTTC	CASSLGRGIAYEQYF	.	TRBV5-6	TRBJ2-7	15	.
TGTGCCAGCAGCACACAAGAGACCCAGTACTTC	CASSTQETQYF	.	TRBV9	TRBJ2-5	11	.
TGTGCCAGCAGCGGGGAAGGACTAGCGGGGCGAGAGACCCAGTACTTC	CASSGEGLAGRETQYF	.	TRBV7-6	TRBJ2-5	16	TRBD2
TGTGCCAGCTCCCCCTATGCCGGGAGGAGGAAGCCCCAGCATTTT	CASSPYAGRRKPQHF	few	TRBV18	TRBJ1-5	15	.
TGTGCCAGCAGTTCTCCGACTAGCGGAACCTACAATGAGCAGTTCTTC	CASSSPTSGTYNEQFF	.	TRBV28	TRBJ2-1	16	TRBD2
TGTGCCAGCAGCCAATCTCGGACAGGGGGTCCTCATTTT	CASSQSRTGGPHF	once	TRBV16	TRBJ1-5	13	TRBD1
TGTGCCAGCAGCCAACGCAACCCGGGGCAGGGGAGCAATCAGCCCCAGCATTTT	CASSQRNPGQGSNQPQHF	.	TRBV4-2	TRBJ1-5	18	.
TGTGCCAGCAGCTTAACCCCTTTAGCGGGTCCTATGACAGAGACCCAGTACTTC	CASSLTPLAGPMTETQYF	.	TRBV7-8	TRBJ2-5	18	TRBD2
TGTGCCACCAGCAGAGATCCGGGAGCCGTGTTCTTC	CATSRDPGAVFF	.	TRBV15	TRBJ2-1	12	.
TGTGCCAGCAGCCCTGGACAGGGGTCTCCCTTGGCCGGGGAGCTGTTTTTT	CASSPGQGSPLAGELFF	.	TRBV7-9	TRBJ2-2	17	TRBD1
TGTGCCAGCAATACTGGACAGCGGTTTGCTCAGCCCCAGCATTTT	CASNTGQRFAQPQHF	.	TRBV28	TRBJ1-5	15	.
TGTGCCAGCAGCTTGTGGACTATGACTTTTGATACGCAGTATTTT	CASSLWTMTFDTQYF	.	TRBV5-6	TRBJ2-3	15	.
TGTGCCAGCAGTGCCGGGAGCGGCTACACCTTC	CASSAGSGYTF	.	TRBV2	TRBJ1-2	11	.
TGTGCCAGCAGCTACCCGCGGGAGCGGGGCTGGGAAGAGACCCAGTACTTC	CASSYPRERGWEETQYF	.	TRBV7-6	TRBJ2-5	17	TRBD2
TGTGCCAGCAGCTCGGGACAGGGAAATGAAAAACTGTTTTTT	CASSSGQGNEKLFF	.	TRBV5-6	TRBJ1-4	14	TRBD1
TGTGCCAGCACCCTATGGACTGAGAACACTGAAGCTTTCTTT	CASTLWTENTEAFF	few	TRBV7-2	TRBJ1-1	14	.
TGTGCCAGCAGTTTAAACCCCAGGGTTGAGACCCAGTACTTC	CASSLNPRVETQYF	.	TRBV28	TRBJ2-5	14	.
TGTGCCAGCAGCTGGGACAGCGGTACCCTCTCCTACGAGCAGTACTTC	CASSWDSGTLSYEQYF	once	TRBV5-4	TRBJ2-7	16	TRBD1
TGTGCCAGCAGCAACGGACAGGGGGGAAATGAAAAACTGTTTTTT	CASSNGQGGNEKLFF	.	TRBV11-2	TRBJ1-4	15	TRBD1
TGTGCCAGCAGCCAAGATCTATGGGCGGGGGCCACCAGTCTTCCCTACGAGCAGTACTTC	CASSQDLWAGATSLPYEQYF	once	TRBV14	TRBJ2-7	20	.
TGTGCCAGCAGCCCCACACAGGGATATAATTCACCCCTCCACTTT	CASSPTQGYNSPLHF	.	TRBV7-2	TRBJ1-6	15	.
TGTGCCAGCAGTTTAGGGACAGCCGAGACCCAGTACTTC	CASSLGTAETQYF	.	TRBV28	TRBJ2-5	13	TRBD1
TGTGCCAGCAGGGTCTATGCGGGACAAGAGACCCAGTACTTC	CASRVYAGQETQYF	.	TRBV6-1	TRBJ2-5	14	.
TGTGCCAGTAGTCAGGGGACCGAAGAGACCCAGTACTTC	CASSQGTEETQYF	.	TRBV19	TRBJ2-5	13	.